This is a list of T cell receptor beta chains from one sample in a study of shared clonotypes between healthy human individuals. The table came from immunoSEQ multiplex PCR; TCRdb's copy has only in-frame clones and leaves some out. In the table there are more than 2 million clones, roughly 94% of which are singletons. The sample was naive CD4+ T cells sorted from blood. Every receptor here comes from a man aged 18 to 30 in good health. Each CDR3 is given with its conserved first and last residue. Each record gives: V gene, J gene, CDR3 protein.

TRBV7-9	TRBJ2-4	CASSLAGSLGTAKNIQYF
TRBV6-1	TRBJ1-1	CAGRKGSNTEAFF
TRBV6-1	TRBJ2-1	CASSAGAGVSYNEQFF
TRBV28	TRBJ2-5	CASSFGGGVGTQYF
TRBV7-2	TRBJ2-5	CASRRTGLQTQYF
TRBV6-1	TRBJ2-1	CASTRLAGGTNEQFF
TRBV5-1	TRBJ2-1	CASSVAGAYNEQFF
TRBV29-1	TRBJ1-2	CSATGPNHRGYTF
TRBV7-2	TRBJ1-1	CASSYSGLGATEAFF
TRBV6-1	TRBJ1-5	CATRTGGVVQPQHF
TRBV6-5	TRBJ1-2	CASSYSGRGKPYGYTF
TRBV28	TRBJ2-1	CASSLRGYNEQFF
TRBV5-1	TRBJ2-7	CASSYQMTYEQYF
TRBV9	TRBJ1-1	CASSVSAMAAFF
TRBV5-1	TRBJ1-1	CASRAEPGLNTEAFF
TRBV19	TRBJ1-5	CASSIGQGQASNQPQHF
TRBV11-2	TRBJ2-3	CASRPPADTQYF
TRBV19	TRBJ1-1	CASSHSVRQLNTEAFF
TRBV9	TRBJ2-7	CASSVAGQGAYEQYF
TRBV27	TRBJ2-3	CASSHRDRGSSDTQYF
TRBV7-9	TRBJ2-3	CASSLAVVYTDTQYF
TRBV19	TRBJ2-2	CASSIGGQGATGELFF
TRBV6-4	TRBJ2-7	CASSDHYEQYF
TRBV9	TRBJ2-7	CASSPGGNSYEQYF
TRBV11-3	TRBJ2-7	CASSTGDPYEQYF
TRBV4-1	TRBJ2-5	CASTQQGRGQETQYF
TRBV5-1	TRBJ2-3	CASSLERSTDTQYF
TRBV6-4	TRBJ1-1	CASSVQENTEAFF